This T cell receptor (beta chain) was profiled in a study of T cells in Graves' hyperthyroidism and ophthalmopathy. Study results and caveats: A 13 V-J model separated ophthalmopathy from stable hyperthyroidism. Most clonotypes that expanded in the thyroid above 0.001 also showed up in blood. Before onset, by a median of approximately 5.9 months, the model predicted ophthalmopathy.

Uncontrolled infection, other autoimmune disease, pregnancy or lactation led to exclusion. The CDR3 runs 14 residues. Germline CDR1 reads DFQATT; CDR2 reads SNEGSKA (reference sequence). Trimming took off 5 bases at V and 3 bases at J, with 14 bases between the two ends. Amplification of TCR beta CDR3 regions used RNA as the template. TCR CDR3 underwent first-round RT-PCR with the HTBI primer set. Each CDR3 protein is one row after TCRdb ran MiXCR on the multiplex PCR reads. The repertoire holds under 550,000 distinct CDR3 sequences, with approximately 14% as singletons. Regarding this clonotype: No antigen is known for it.

The chain carries TRBV20-1 and TRBJ2-1; TRBD2 might be the D (5 bases). Material for sequencing was blood. This TCR derives from a woman aged 18-29 years with Graves' hyperthyroidism. The CDR3 DNA reads TGCAGTGCTGTGCGGCGGGCCAACTACAATGAGCAGTTCTTC. Translated: CSAVRRANYNEQFF.